This T cell receptor (beta chain) was captured in a study of cytomegalovirus exposure and HLA in healthy donors. About the study: There were roughly 110 million unique TCR beta sequences, drawn from 150 million to 200 million T cells, in an earlier analysis.

The CDR3 runs to 16 residues. The germline gives CDR1 SGHVS, CDR2 FQNEAQ. V was clipped by 5 bases and J by 1 base, with 18 bases between them. Study outcomes and limitations: TCR beta V- and J-gene trimming, according to a later analysis, was linked to a missense DCLRE1C variant.

Of note for this clone: Antigen specificity is unknown.

PCR employed 60 Vbeta and 13 Jbeta primers. The assay was immunoSEQ multiplex PCR, and TCRdb's table has in-frame clones only and misses some. There are 150,000 or so clones in the sample; 60% to 80% occur only once, and approximately 15% lies in the top ten. Sample: PBMCs. This TCR was recovered from a woman aged 40 to 50 in good health and CMV-seronegative. The chain has TRBV7-8 and TRBJ2-7; a possible D gene is TRBD1 (6 bases). Written as DNA, the CDR3 is TGTGCCAGCAGCCCAGCTCAGGGGACCATTTCCTACGAGCAGTACTTC. Its protein product is CASSPAQGTISYEQYF.